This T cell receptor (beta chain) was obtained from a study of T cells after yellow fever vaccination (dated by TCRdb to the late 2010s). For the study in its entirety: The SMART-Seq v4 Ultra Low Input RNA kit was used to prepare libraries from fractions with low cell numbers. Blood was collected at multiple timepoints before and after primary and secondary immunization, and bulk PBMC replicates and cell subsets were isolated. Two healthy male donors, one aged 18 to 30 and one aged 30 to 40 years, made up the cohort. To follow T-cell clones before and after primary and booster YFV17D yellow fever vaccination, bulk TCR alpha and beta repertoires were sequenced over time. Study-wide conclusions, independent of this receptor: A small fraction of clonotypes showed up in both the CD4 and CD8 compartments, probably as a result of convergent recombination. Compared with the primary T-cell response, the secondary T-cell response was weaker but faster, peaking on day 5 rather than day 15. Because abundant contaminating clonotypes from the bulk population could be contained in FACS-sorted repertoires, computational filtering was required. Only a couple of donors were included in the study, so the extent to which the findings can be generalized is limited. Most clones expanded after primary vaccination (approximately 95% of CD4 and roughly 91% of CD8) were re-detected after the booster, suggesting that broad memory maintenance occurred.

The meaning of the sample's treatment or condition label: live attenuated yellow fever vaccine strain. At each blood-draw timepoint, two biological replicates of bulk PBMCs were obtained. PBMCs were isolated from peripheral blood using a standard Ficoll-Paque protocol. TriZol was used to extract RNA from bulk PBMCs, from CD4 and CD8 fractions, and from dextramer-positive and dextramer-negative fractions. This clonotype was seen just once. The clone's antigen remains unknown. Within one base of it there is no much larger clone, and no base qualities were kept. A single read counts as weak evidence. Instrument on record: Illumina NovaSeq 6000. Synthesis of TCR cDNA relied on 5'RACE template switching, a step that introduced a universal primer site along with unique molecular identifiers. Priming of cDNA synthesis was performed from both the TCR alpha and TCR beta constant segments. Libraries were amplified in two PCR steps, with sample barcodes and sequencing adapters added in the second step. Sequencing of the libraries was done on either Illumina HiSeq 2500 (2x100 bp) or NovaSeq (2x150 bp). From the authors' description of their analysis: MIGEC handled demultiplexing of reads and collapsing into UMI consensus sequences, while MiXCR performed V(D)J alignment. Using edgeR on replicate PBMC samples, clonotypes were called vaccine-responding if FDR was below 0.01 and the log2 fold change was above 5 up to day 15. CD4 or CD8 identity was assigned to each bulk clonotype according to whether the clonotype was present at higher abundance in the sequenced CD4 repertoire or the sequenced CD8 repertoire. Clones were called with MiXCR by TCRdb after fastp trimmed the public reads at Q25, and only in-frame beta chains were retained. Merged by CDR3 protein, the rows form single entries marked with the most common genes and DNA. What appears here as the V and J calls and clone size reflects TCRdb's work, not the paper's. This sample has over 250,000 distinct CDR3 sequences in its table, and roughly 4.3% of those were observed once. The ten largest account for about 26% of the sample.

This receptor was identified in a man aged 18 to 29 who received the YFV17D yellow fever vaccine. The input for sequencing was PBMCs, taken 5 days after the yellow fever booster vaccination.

In nucleotide form, the sequence is TGTGCCAGCAGCAAGGGGACAGAGAATTCACCCCTCCACTTT. This gives the protein CASSKGTENSPLHF. In this chain, TRBV12-3 or TRBV12-4 is recombined with TRBJ1-6, with TRBD1 identical over 7 junction bases. The cysteine opens and the phenylalanine closes a CDR3 of 14 amino acids. CDR3 DNA only is kept here, 42 bases in frame from base 1. Compared with germline, V lacks 6 bases and J lacks 7 bases; bases without a gene match: 6.